Listed below are T cell receptor beta chains from one sample, sequenced in a study of metastatic and nonmetastatic thyroid tumors. TCRdb called clones again from the PCR reads with MiXCR. The data show about 92,000 clones, more than 12% seen once. Material: blood. These receptor sequences come from a female donor with papillary thyroid cancer or a benign thyroid nodule (not recorded which). Some clones in this sample may be carry-over from other donors' samples. Both conserved end residues are part of each CDR3. The order of the fields is D gene, V gene, J gene, clone size, CDR3 protein, CDR3 DNA. D genes are given only for firm matches. Some rows mark clone size as missing; the rest say once, few, many or name a class of expanded clone.

>NA|TRBV20-1|TRBJ2-3|few
CSAKGGANTDTQYF
TGCAGTGCTAAGGGGGGCGCAAACACAGATACGCAGTATTTT
>NA|TRBV12-3/TRBV12-4|TRBJ2-7|NA
CASSFKLGFNRDEQYF
TGTGCCAGCAGTTTTAAGTTGGGGTTCAATAGGGACGAGCAGTACTTC
>NA|TRBV28|TRBJ2-3|few
CASSRVVGSLTDTQYF
TGTGCCAGCAGTAGAGTGGTCGGAAGCCTCACTGATACGCAGTATTTT
>NA|TRBV4-2|TRBJ2-1|NA
CASSLTGTWDGEQFF
TGTGCCAGCAGCCTTACCGGGACATGGGATGGTGAGCAGTTCTTC
>NA|TRBV9|TRBJ2-3|NA
CASSTIGLDTQYF
TGTGCCAGCAGCACTATAGGGTTAGATACGCAGTATTTT
>NA|TRBV4-2|TRBJ1-5|few
CASSQEYIDQPQHF
TGTGCCAGCAGCCAAGAGTATATAGATCAGCCCCAGCATTTT
>NA|TRBV11-2|TRBJ2-7|many
CASSLEFRESYEQYF
TGTGCCAGCAGCTTAGAGTTCAGGGAGAGTTACGAGCAGTACTTC
>NA|TRBV6-1|TRBJ2-5|NA
CASSDFWRGRQETKYF
TGTGCCAGCAGTGATTTTTGGAGGGGCAGACAAGAGACCAAGTACTTC
>NA|TRBV12-3/TRBV12-4|TRBJ1-3|many
CASSATLGNTIYF
TGTGCCAGCAGTGCCACCCTAGGAAACACCATATATTTT
>TRBD1|TRBV6-1|TRBJ1-5|many
CASSGTGISQPQHF
TGTGCCAGCAGTGGGACAGGGATCAGCCAGCCCCAGCATTTT
>TRBD2|TRBV27|TRBJ2-1|many
CASGAGGLSNEQFF
TGTGCCAGTGGAGCGGGGGGGCTCTCCAATGAGCAGTTCTTC
>TRBD1|TRBV28|TRBJ1-3|few
CASTPWTGSGNTIYF
TGTGCCAGCACCCCTTGGACAGGGTCTGGAAACACCATATATTTT
>NA|TRBV6-6|TRBJ1-5|NA
CASSYKGGSQPQHF
TGTGCCAGCAGTTACAAAGGGGGGAGTCAGCCCCAGCACTTT
>NA|TRBV28|TRBJ2-1|many
CASSLFRKAGDEQFF
TGTGCCAGCAGTTTATTCCGGAAAGCAGGGGACGAGCAGTTCTTC
>NA|TRBV11-2|TRBJ2-6|many
CASSLVGGLSSGANVLTF
TGTGCCAGCAGCTTAGTGGGGGGTCTTAGCTCTGGGGCCAACGTCCTGACTTTC
>NA|TRBV5-4|TRBJ2-7|once
CASSAGQLPYEQYF
TGTGCCAGCAGCGCAGGACAGCTTCCCTACGAGCAGTACTTC
>TRBD1|TRBV6-5|TRBJ2-7|NA
CASSNGQGVYEQYF
TGTGCCAGCAGTAACGGACAGGGGGTTTACGAGCAGTACTTC
>NA|TRBV20-1|TRBJ2-2|many
CSVKGRPTSGGELFF
TGCAGTGTAAAGGGGCGCCCCACGAGCGGCGGGGAGCTGTTTTTT
>NA|TRBV28|TRBJ2-7|many
CASSPESSRGEQYF
TGTGCCAGCAGTCCCGAATCCTCTCGAGGGGAGCAGTACTTC
>NA|TRBV3-1|TRBJ2-5|NA
CASSQTGAWAGETQYF
TGTGCCAGCAGCCAGACTGGGGCGTGGGCGGGAGAGACCCAGTACTTC
>NA|TRBV5-1|TRBJ2-7|NA
CASSLAGATNYEQYF
TGCGCCAGCAGCTTGGCTGGTGCCACGAACTACGAGCAGTACTTC
>TRBD2|TRBV4-1|TRBJ2-7|few
CASSQESAGVSYEQYF
TGCGCCAGCAGCCAAGAATCAGCGGGGGTTTCCTACGAGCAGTACTTC
>NA|TRBV18|TRBJ1-2|many
CASSQAAAHYGYTF
TGTGCCAGCTCACAGGCCGCGGCTCACTATGGCTACACCTTC
>TRBD2|TRBV7-8|TRBJ2-5|many
CASSFTSGSQETQYF
TGTGCCAGCAGCTTTACTAGCGGGTCCCAAGAGACCCAGTACTTC
>TRBD2|TRBV28|TRBJ2-4|few
CASSRVTSGGGGAGNIQYF
TGTGCCAGCAGTCGCGTGACATCCGGAGGCGGGGGGGCAGGAAACATTCAGTACTTC
>TRBD2|TRBV7-2|TRBJ2-6|few
CASSGLRGPSGGAFGANVLTF
TGTGCCAGCAGCGGACTTCGAGGGCCGAGCGGGGGGGCGTTTGGGGCCAACGTCCTGACTTTC
>NA|TRBV9|TRBJ2-1|many
CASSDRRGWLADYNEQFF
TGTGCCAGCAGCGATCGAAGGGGGTGGCTAGCGGATTACAATGAGCAGTTCTTC
>NA|TRBV6-1|TRBJ2-7|medium-sized
CAGGRGRSYEQYF
TGTGCAGGGGGGCGGGGGAGGTCCTACGAGCAGTACTTC
>TRBD2|TRBV28|TRBJ2-6|NA
CASSPGTMPSGANVLTF
TGTGCCAGCAGTCCCGGGACTATGCCTTCTGGGGCCAACGTCCTGACTTTC
>TRBD1|TRBV6-5|TRBJ2-5|many
CASSYWATGVETQYF
TGTGCCAGCAGTTACTGGGCAACAGGGGTAGAGACCCAGTACTTC
>NA|TRBV4-2|TRBJ1-1|few
CASSQDPPPGNTEAFF
TGTGCCAGCAGCCAAGATCCGCCCCCTGGGAACACTGAAGCTTTCTTT
>TRBD1|TRBV15|TRBJ1-2|many
CATSRDRGQANYGYTF
TGTGCCACCAGCAGAGATCGGGGACAGGCTAACTATGGCTACACCTTC
>TRBD1|TRBV19|TRBJ2-1|many
CASSASGTGGGEQFF
TGTGCCAGTAGTGCCTCCGGGACAGGGGGCGGTGAGCAGTTCTTC
>NA|TRBV12-3/TRBV12-4|TRBJ1-2|many
CACRRGGGGYTF
TGTGCCTGCAGACGCGGGGGAGGGGGCTACACCTTC
>NA|TRBV5-1|TRBJ2-3|many
CASSLRPPPTDTQYF
TGCGCCAGCAGCTTGCGCCCACCGCCGACAGATACGCAGTATTTT
>NA|TRBV11-2|TRBJ2-3|NA
CASSVSLQRADTQYF
TGTGCCAGCAGCGTCTCCCTGCAACGTGCAGATACGCAGTATTTT